The rows below give T cell receptor beta chains drawn from one sample of a study of type 1 and type 2 diabetes patients. TCRdb processed the multiplex PCR reads anew with MiXCR; each CDR3 protein has one entry. Of 250,000 or so distinct CDR3 sequences in the sample, 47% were seen once. The sequenced sample was peripheral blood mononuclear cells (PBMCs). These receptors originate from a man younger than 30 with type 2 diabetes. The CDR3 runs from the conserved cysteine through the conserved F or W. The D gene is left open where the match is weak. Size values are once, few and many counts, or a class for expanded clones, and some rows have none.

TRBJ2-7,TRBV30,TRBD1,few,CAWGTTGGYEQYF,TGTGCCTGGGGAACGACAGGGGGCTACGAGCAGTACTTC
TRBJ2-7,TRBV2,NA,NA,CASSLWWQGYDEQYF,TGTGCCAGCAGTTTATGGTGGCAGGGGTACGACGAGCAGTACTTC
TRBJ2-1,TRBV29-1,NA,NA,CSVREVNEQFF,TGCAGCGTTCGGGAAGTCAATGAGCAGTTCTTC
TRBJ2-7,TRBV7-8,TRBD1,NA,CASSDGDRGTPFEQYF,TGTGCCAGCAGTGACGGGGACAGGGGGACTCCATTCGAGCAGTACTTC
TRBJ2-5,TRBV19,TRBD2,NA,CASSLLAARQETQYF,TGTGCCAGTAGCTTACTAGCGGCGAGACAAGAGACCCAGTACTTC
TRBJ1-5,TRBV27,NA,NA,CASSFGRGGLEPQHF,TGTGCCAGCAGCTTCGGCCGCGGGGGCTTGGAGCCCCAGCATTTT
TRBJ1-1,TRBV6-5,NA,few,CASGRAFF,TGTGCCAGCGGACGAGCTTTCTTT
TRBJ1-2,TRBV6-5,TRBD1,few,CASGKKRTGTNYGYTF,TGTGCCAGCGGGAAGAAAAGGACAGGGACAAACTATGGCTACACCTTC
TRBJ2-7,TRBV7-2,NA,NA,CASSEGLNSNYEQYF,TGTGCCAGCAGTGAGGGGCTTAATAGTAACTACGAGCAGTACTTC
TRBJ2-1,TRBV15,NA,NA,CATSRDLIGGPTDEQFF,TGTGCCACCAGCAGAGATCTAATAGGAGGGCCGACGGATGAGCAGTTCTTC
TRBJ2-1,TRBV4-3,TRBD2,few,CASSQARDYTYNEQFF,TGCGCCAGCAGCCAAGCCAGGGACTACACCTACAATGAGCAGTTCTTC
TRBJ1-5,TRBV19,NA,NA,CASRRGTFGNQPQHF,TGTGCCAGTAGGAGGGGTACCTTCGGCAATCAGCCCCAGCATTTT
TRBJ1-2,TRBV2,TRBD1,NA,CATSDLGTGGWYGYTF,TGTGCCACCAGTGATCTGGGGACAGGGGGCTGGTATGGCTACACCTTC
TRBJ2-7,TRBV20-1,NA,few,CSARDFAALDEQYF,TGCAGTGCTAGAGATTTCGCCGCACTGGACGAGCAGTACTTC
TRBJ2-7,TRBV28,NA,NA,CASSSLDGRRTYEQYF,TGTGCCAGCAGTTCCCTGGACGGCCGAAGAACCTACGAGCAGTACTTC
TRBJ2-3,TRBV27,NA,NA,CASSRLPDTQYF,TGTGCCAGCAGTAGGCTTCCAGATACGCAGTATTTT
TRBJ2-7,TRBV7-2,NA,NA,CASSLGGPRSPYEQYF,TGTGCCAGCAGCTTAGGGGGGCCCAGGAGTCCCTACGAGCAGTACTTC
TRBJ1-6,TRBV19,TRBD1,many,CASRVTQGMSYNSPLHF,TGTGCCAGTAGGGTAACACAGGGGATGTCCTATAATTCACCCCTCCACTTT
TRBJ1-2,TRBV24-1,NA,NA,CATSDFEQGYGYTF,TGTGCCACCAGTGATTTTGAGCAGGGCTATGGCTACACCTTC
TRBJ1-1,TRBV5-1,NA,NA,CASGAAGRTEAFF,TGTGCCAGCGGGGCCGCCGGACGAACTGAAGCTTTCTTT
TRBJ1-1,TRBV19,NA,few,CASSEMDSHTEAFF,TGTGCCAGTAGCGAAATGGACAGCCACACTGAAGCTTTCTTT
TRBJ2-1,TRBV24-1,NA,NA,CATRRAQGSYNEQFF,TGTGCCACCAGGAGGGCACAGGGATCCTACAATGAGCAGTTCTTC
TRBJ2-7,TRBV27,TRBD1,few,CASSTGTGIYEQYF,TGTGCCAGCAGTACTGGGACAGGGATTTACGAGCAGTACTTC
TRBJ2-2,TRBV19,NA,NA,CASSISVGSNRELFF,TGTGCCAGTAGTATCTCCGTTGGTAGCAACCGGGAGCTGTTTTTT
TRBJ2-7,TRBV15,TRBD1,many,CATSSRDREGEQYF,TGTGCCACCAGCAGCCGGGACAGGGAGGGTGAGCAGTACTTC
TRBJ2-7,TRBV7-6,NA,few,CASSLARSFGRVQRQYF,TGTGCCAGCAGCTTAGCGAGAAGTTTCGGGCGGGTCCAAAGGCAGTACTTC
TRBJ2-7,TRBV20-1,NA,NA,CSAWGASAGEQYF,TGCAGTGCTTGGGGGGCCTCGGCAGGGGAGCAGTACTTC
TRBJ2-5,TRBV2,TRBD2,few,CASRGGGTQYF,TGTGCCAGCCGCGGCGGGGGGACCCAGTACTTC
TRBJ1-1,TRBV7-8,TRBD1,NA,CASSPFRGREAFF,TGTGCCAGCAGCCCCTTTAGGGGGCGGGAAGCTTTCTTT
TRBJ1-5,TRBV20-1,NA,NA,CSASGGRQPQHF,TGCAGTGCTAGCGGGGGTCGTCAGCCCCAGCATTTT
TRBJ1-1,TRBV2,NA,few,CASGGDIQNTEAFF,TGTGCCAGCGGCGGGGACATACAAAACACTGAAGCTTTCTTT
TRBJ1-1,TRBV14,TRBD1,NA,CASSLRDRGMTAFF,TGTGCCAGCAGCTTGCGGGACAGGGGGATGACAGCTTTCTTT
TRBJ1-4,TRBV2,NA,NA,CASSDTPTNEKLFF,TGTGCCAGCAGCGACACGCCAACTAATGAAAAACTGTTTTTT
TRBJ2-3,TRBV10-3,NA,few,CAIKGQTTDTQYF,TGTGCCATAAAAGGGCAGACCACAGATACGCAGTATTTT
TRBJ2-2,TRBV20-1,NA,NA,CSARATGTGELFF,TGCAGTGCTAGAGCTACAGGAACCGGGGAGCTGTTTTTT
TRBJ2-3,TRBV5-1,TRBD2,NA,CASSTGLAGGTPSTDTQYF,TGCGCCAGCAGCACGGGACTAGCGGGAGGCACTCCTAGCACAGATACGCAGTATTTT
TRBJ2-2,TRBV14,TRBD1,NA,CASSPRTGLGNTGELFF,TGTGCCAGCAGCCCCAGGACAGGGCTGGGCAACACCGGGGAGCTGTTTTTT
TRBJ2-7,TRBV7-2,NA,NA,CASRLGMIYEQYF,TGTGCCAGCCGTCTAGGGATGATCTACGAGCAGTACTTC
TRBJ2-3,TRBV2,TRBD1,NA,CASSGTGGKDTRYF,TGTGCCAGCAGTGGGACAGGGGGCAAGGATACGCGGTATTTT
TRBJ2-5,TRBV28,NA,NA,CASSPRDTGRETQYF,TGTGCCAGCAGTCCGAGAGATACAGGGCGGGAGACCCAGTACTTC
TRBJ2-7,TRBV6-1,NA,NA,CASSFDSYEQYF,TGTGCCAGCAGTTTTGACAGCTACGAGCAGTACTTC
TRBJ1-4,TRBV19,TRBD1,NA,CASRAGTGPKNEKLFF,TGTGCCAGTAGGGCTGGGACAGGCCCTAAAAATGAAAAACTGTTTTTT
TRBJ2-1,TRBV7-9,NA,NA,CASSRRDAEDEQFF,TGTGCCAGCAGCCGCCGGGACGCCGAGGATGAGCAGTTCTTC
TRBJ1-1,TRBV19,TRBD1,NA,CASSTLLTGKTEAFF,TGTGCCAGTAGTACACTCCTGACAGGGAAGACTGAAGCTTTCTTT
TRBJ1-1,TRBV12-3/TRBV12-4,TRBD1,NA,CASSTGTGGAEAFF,TGTGCCAGCAGTACCGGGACAGGGGGAGCTGAAGCTTTCTTT
TRBJ1-4,TRBV4-1,NA,NA,CASSQDPGAEKLFF,TGCGCCAGCAGCCAAGATCCGGGAGCCGAAAAACTGTTTTTT